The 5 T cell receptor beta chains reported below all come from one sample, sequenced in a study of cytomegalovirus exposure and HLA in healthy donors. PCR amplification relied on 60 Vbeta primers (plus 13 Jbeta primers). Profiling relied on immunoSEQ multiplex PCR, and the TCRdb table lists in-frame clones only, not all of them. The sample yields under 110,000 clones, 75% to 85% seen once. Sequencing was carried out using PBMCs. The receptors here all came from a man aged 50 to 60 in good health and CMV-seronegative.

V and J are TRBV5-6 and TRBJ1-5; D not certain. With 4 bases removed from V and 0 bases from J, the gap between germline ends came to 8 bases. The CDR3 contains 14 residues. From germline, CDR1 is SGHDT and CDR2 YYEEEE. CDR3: CASSGYYSNQPQHF. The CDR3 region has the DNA TGTGCCAGCAGCGGTTACTATAGCAATCAGCCCCAGCATTTT.

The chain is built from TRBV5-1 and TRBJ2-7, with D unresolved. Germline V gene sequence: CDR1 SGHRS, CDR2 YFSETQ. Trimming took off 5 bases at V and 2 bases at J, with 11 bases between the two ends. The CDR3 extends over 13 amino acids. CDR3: CASRAGHTYEQYF. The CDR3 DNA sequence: TGCGCCAGCAGGGCAGGCCACACCTACGAGCAGTACTTC. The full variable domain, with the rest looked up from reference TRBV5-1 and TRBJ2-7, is KAGVTQTPRYLIKTRGQQVTLSCSPISGHRSVSWYQQTPGQGLQFLFEYFSETQRNKGNFPGRFSGRQFSNSRSEMNVSTLELGDSALYLCASRAGHTYEQYFGPGTRLTVT.

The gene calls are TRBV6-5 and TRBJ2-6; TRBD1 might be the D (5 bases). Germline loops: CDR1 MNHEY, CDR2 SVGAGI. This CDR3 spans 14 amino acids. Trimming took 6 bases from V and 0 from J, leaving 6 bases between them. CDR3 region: CASRDNSGANVLTF. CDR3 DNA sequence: TGTGCCAGCAGGGACAACTCTGGGGCCAACGTCCTGACTTTC.

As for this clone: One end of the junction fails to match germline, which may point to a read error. Written as DNA, the CDR3 is TGTTCCAGCAGCTCCAACAGGGTAGGCTACACCTTC. This encodes CSSSSNRVGYTF. V is TRBV7-9 and J is TRBJ1-2; possible D gene TRBD1, 6 bases. Germline V gene sequence: CDR1 SEHNR, CDR2 FQNEAQ (reference sequence). This CDR3 is built from 12 residues.

DNA of the CDR3: TGTGCCAGCAGCTTCGGAGTAGCGGAGACCCAGTACTTC. Protein: CASSFGVAETQYF. The rearrangement uses TRBV7-3 and TRBJ2-5, with D tentatively TRBD2 (5 bases). Trimming removed 3 bases from V and 5 bases from J, with 10 bases in between. Germline CDR1 is SGHTA and CDR2 is FQGTGA. The CDR3 extends over 13 amino acids.